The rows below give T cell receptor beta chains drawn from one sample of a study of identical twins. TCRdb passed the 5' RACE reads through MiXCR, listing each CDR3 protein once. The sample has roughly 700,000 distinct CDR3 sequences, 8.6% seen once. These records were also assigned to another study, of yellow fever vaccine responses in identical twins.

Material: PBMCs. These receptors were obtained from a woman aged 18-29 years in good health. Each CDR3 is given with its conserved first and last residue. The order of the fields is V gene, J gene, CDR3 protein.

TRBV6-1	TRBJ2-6	CASSENEASGANVLTF
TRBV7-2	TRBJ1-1	CASRTGWGNTEAFF
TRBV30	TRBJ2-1	CAWIDRKHKSYNEQLF
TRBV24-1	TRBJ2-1	CATSDGQTDYNEQFF
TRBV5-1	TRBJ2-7	CASSAPTLSYEQYF
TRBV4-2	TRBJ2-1	CASSQDGSSSYNEQFF
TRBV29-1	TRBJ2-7	CSVEGWAGNTYEQYF
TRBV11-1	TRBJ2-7	CASSSWGGPGTSGSTEQYF
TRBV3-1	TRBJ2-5	CASSQGEGRGETQYF
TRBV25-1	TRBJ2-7	CASSAGPLGVYEQYF
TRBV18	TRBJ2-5	CASSPSIQETQYF
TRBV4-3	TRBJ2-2	CASSQEARSTGELFF
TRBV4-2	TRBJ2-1	CASSQDPYLQGNEQFF